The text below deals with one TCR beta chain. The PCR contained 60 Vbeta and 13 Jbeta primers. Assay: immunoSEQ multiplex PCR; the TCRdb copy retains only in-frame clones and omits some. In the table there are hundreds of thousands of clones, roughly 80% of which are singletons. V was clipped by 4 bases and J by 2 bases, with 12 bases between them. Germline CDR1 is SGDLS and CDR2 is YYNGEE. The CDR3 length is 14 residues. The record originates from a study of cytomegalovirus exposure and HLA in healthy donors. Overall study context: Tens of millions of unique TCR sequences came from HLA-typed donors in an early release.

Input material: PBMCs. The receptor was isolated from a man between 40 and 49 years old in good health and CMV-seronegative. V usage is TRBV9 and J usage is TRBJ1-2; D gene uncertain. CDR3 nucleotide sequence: TGTGCCAGCAGCCCAGAGGGCGGGAACTATGGCTACACCTTC. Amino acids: CASSPEGGNYGYTF. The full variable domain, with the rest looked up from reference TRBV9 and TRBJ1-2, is DSGVTQTPKHLITATGQRVTLRCSPRSGDLSVYWYQQSLDQGLQFLIQYYNGEERAKGNILERFSAQQFPDLHSELNLSSLELGDSALYFCASSPEGGNYGYTFGSGTRLTVV.